The clone carrying this TCR beta chain was recorded a few times. Its antigen remains unknown. A multiplex PCR was run with 60 Vbeta primers and 13 Jbeta primers. Measured with immunoSEQ multiplex PCR; TCRdb has only the in-frame clones, and not every one. The sample consists of some 110,000 clones, about 70% of them appearing once. Germline V CDR1 and CDR2: SEHNR, FQNEAQ (reference sequence). The length of the CDR3 is 17 residues. The V gene lost 8 bases and the J gene lost 0 bases, with 17 bases spanning the gap. The source of the sample is a study of cytomegalovirus exposure and HLA in healthy donors. Study information: Around 85 million unique TCR sequences came from HLA-typed donors in an early release. In terms of ancestry, the Caucasian-associated cluster contained 81% of the approximately 420 genotyped donors.

General study results and limits: The later analysis indicated that the majority of CMV-associated TCR beta chains appeared HLA-restricted. Per published accounts, TCR beta sequences correctly predicted the HLA-A and HLA-B alleles of most subjects.

The source of this sequence is a man aged 25 to 40 in good health and CMV-seropositive. This chain uses TRBV7-9 with TRBJ2-6, with D perhaps TRBD1 (6 bases). Sequencing input: PBMCs. CDR3 protein: CASWGHSVISGANVLTF. Here the CDR3 DNA reads TGTGCCAGCTGGGGACATTCGGTAATCTCTGGGGCCAACGTCCTGACTTTC.